A selection of T cell receptor beta chains follows, all from one sample in a study of blood T cell repertoires in COVID-19. Assay: immunoSEQ multiplex PCR; the TCRdb copy retains only in-frame clones and omits some. The sample has 150,000 to 250,000 clones; around 82% are singletons. The material sequenced was PBMCs or T cells enriched from blood (not recorded which). The receptors derive from a man between 35 and 55 years old who had recovered from COVID-19. CDR3s include the opening cysteine and the closing phenylalanine or tryptophan. Fields, in order: J gene, D gene, V gene, clone size, CDR3 protein, CDR3 DNA. The D gene is left open where the match is weak. Expanded clones get a size class; other rows say once, few or many, or leave the size out.

TRBJ1-1,-,TRBV7-9,-,CASSQSGGTEAFF,TGTGCCAGCAGCCAATCCGGGGGGACTGAAGCTTTCTTT
TRBJ2-7,TRBD2,TRBV15,few,CATSRDLPGGQYF,TGTGCCACCAGCAGAGATCTTCCGGGGGGGCAGTACTTC
TRBJ1-5,TRBD1,TRBV30,-,CAWRVLGQGGNQPQHF,TGTGCCTGGAGGGTGTTGGGACAGGGCGGCAATCAGCCCCAGCATTTT
TRBJ1-2,-,TRBV6-5,-,CASSMDRNYGYTF,TGTGCCAGCAGTATGGACAGAAACTATGGCTACACCTTC
TRBJ2-1,TRBD2,TRBV7-8,-,CASSPYLRLADEQFF,TGTGCCAGCAGCCCCTACCTTAGACTAGCCGATGAGCAGTTCTTC
TRBJ1-1,-,TRBV2,-,CASEVGGLPNTEAFF,TGTGCCAGCGAGGTTGGGGGACTACCGAACACTGAAGCTTTCTTT
TRBJ1-2,-,TRBV6-5,-,CATSRANYGYTF,TGTGCCACCTCCAGGGCGAACTATGGCTACACCTTC
TRBJ1-2,-,TRBV20-1,once,CSASRVAGYTF,TGCAGTGCTAGCCGGGTCGCTGGCTACACCTTC
TRBJ2-3,-,TRBV10-3,-,CAASGSTDTQYF,TGTGCCGCCAGCGGTTCCACAGATACGCAGTATTTT
TRBJ2-7,-,TRBV27,-,CASSSSDSLTYEQYF,TGTGCCAGCAGTTCGTCCGACAGTTTGACCTACGAGCAGTACTTC
TRBJ1-1,-,TRBV6-5,-,CASSYSAFTSNTEAFF,TGTGCCAGCAGTTACTCGGCTTTCACATCGAACACTGAAGCTTTCTTT
TRBJ1-2,-,TRBV7-3,-,CASSWNRDYGYTF,TGTGCCAGCAGCTGGAACAGGGATTATGGCTACACCTTC
TRBJ2-1,TRBD2,TRBV5-4,-,CATSGLGLAGVYNEQFF,TGTGCCACATCCGGACTCGGGCTAGCGGGGGTCTACAATGAGCAGTTCTTC
TRBJ2-3,-,TRBV13,-,CASSLRQGATDTQYF,TGTGCCAGCAGCTTAAGGCAGGGCGCCACAGATACGCAGTATTTT
TRBJ1-5,-,TRBV29-1,once,CSVADAQGQPQHF,TGCAGCGTAGCGGACGCGCAAGGTCAGCCCCAGCATTTT
TRBJ1-1,-,TRBV10-3,-,CAISDLRGRTMNTEAFF,TGTGCCATCAGTGATTTACGGGGACGGACTATGAACACTGAAGCTTTCTTT